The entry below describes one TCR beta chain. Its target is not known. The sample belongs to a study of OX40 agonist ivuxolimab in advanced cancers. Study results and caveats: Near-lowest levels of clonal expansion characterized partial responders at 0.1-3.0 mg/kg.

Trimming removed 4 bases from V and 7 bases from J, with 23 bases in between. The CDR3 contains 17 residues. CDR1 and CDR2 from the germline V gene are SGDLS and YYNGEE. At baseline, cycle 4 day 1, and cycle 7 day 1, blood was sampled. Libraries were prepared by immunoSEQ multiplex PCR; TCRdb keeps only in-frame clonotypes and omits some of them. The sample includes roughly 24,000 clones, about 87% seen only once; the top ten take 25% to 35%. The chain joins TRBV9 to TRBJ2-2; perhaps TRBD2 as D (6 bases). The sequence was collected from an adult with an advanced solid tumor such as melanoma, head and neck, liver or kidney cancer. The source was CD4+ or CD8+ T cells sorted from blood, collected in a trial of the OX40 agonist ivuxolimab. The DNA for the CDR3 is TGTGCCAGCAGCATCTCACCCGGGACTCTACCGGGCGGGGAGCTGTTTTTT. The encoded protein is CASSISPGTLPGGELFF.